Given below is one TCR beta chain in context. The data were obtained in a study of OX40 agonist ivuxolimab in advanced cancers. The overall study: Ivuxolimab was administered intravenously to patients at 0.01 to 10 mg/kg every 2 weeks. Eligibility admitted prior anti-PD-1, anti-PD-L1 or anti-CTLA-4 therapy; 30% to 40% had some.

TCRdb's copy holds only in-frame clones and misses some; the assay was immunoSEQ multiplex PCR. The data hold over 70,000 clones, with around nine tenths observed a single time. Source: CD4+ or CD8+ T cells sorted from blood, taken in a trial of the OX40 agonist ivuxolimab. The receptor was isolated from an adult with an advanced solid tumor such as melanoma, head and neck, liver or kidney cancer.

CDR3 in DNA: TGCGCCAGCAGCCAAGAATCGCACTCTGGAAACACCATATATTTT. Translating it yields CASSQESHSGNTIYF. The chain has TRBV4-3 and TRBJ1-3; no definite D call. Germline assignment: CDR1 LGHNA and CDR2 YSLEER. The CDR3 sequence is 15 residues long. V was trimmed by 0 bases and J by 0 bases, leaving 6 bases between them.